This TCR beta chain emerged from a study of shared T cell receptors in the human thymus. Libraries were prepared by immunoSEQ multiplex PCR; TCRdb keeps only in-frame clonotypes and omits some of them. Altogether roughly 710,000 clones are present, 70% to 90% being singletons, with the ten largest covering about 0.011%. Germline V CDR1 and CDR2: LNHNV, YYDKDF (reference sequence). After removal of 0 bases from V and 2 bases from J, the junction contained 7 bases not matched to a gene. The CDR3 has 17 residues. This same sample was also taken into another study, of human thymus T cells. As that study records: Serving as donors were healthy Finnish infants, each of whom was having open corrective surgery for congenital heart defects. Thymic material originated from resections removed in the course of corrective heart surgery. What appeared biased in thymic and blood repertoires was the usage of V and J genes.

This receptor was identified in a girl younger than two with a congenital heart defect. The chain has TRBV15 and TRBJ1-1; 9 bases are a match to TRBD1. The sequenced sample consisted of thymocytes. The CDR3 protein is CATSREGTGPLNTEAFF. CDR3 nucleotides: TGTGCCACCAGCAGAGAAGGGACAGGGCCCTTAAACACTGAAGCTTTCTTT.